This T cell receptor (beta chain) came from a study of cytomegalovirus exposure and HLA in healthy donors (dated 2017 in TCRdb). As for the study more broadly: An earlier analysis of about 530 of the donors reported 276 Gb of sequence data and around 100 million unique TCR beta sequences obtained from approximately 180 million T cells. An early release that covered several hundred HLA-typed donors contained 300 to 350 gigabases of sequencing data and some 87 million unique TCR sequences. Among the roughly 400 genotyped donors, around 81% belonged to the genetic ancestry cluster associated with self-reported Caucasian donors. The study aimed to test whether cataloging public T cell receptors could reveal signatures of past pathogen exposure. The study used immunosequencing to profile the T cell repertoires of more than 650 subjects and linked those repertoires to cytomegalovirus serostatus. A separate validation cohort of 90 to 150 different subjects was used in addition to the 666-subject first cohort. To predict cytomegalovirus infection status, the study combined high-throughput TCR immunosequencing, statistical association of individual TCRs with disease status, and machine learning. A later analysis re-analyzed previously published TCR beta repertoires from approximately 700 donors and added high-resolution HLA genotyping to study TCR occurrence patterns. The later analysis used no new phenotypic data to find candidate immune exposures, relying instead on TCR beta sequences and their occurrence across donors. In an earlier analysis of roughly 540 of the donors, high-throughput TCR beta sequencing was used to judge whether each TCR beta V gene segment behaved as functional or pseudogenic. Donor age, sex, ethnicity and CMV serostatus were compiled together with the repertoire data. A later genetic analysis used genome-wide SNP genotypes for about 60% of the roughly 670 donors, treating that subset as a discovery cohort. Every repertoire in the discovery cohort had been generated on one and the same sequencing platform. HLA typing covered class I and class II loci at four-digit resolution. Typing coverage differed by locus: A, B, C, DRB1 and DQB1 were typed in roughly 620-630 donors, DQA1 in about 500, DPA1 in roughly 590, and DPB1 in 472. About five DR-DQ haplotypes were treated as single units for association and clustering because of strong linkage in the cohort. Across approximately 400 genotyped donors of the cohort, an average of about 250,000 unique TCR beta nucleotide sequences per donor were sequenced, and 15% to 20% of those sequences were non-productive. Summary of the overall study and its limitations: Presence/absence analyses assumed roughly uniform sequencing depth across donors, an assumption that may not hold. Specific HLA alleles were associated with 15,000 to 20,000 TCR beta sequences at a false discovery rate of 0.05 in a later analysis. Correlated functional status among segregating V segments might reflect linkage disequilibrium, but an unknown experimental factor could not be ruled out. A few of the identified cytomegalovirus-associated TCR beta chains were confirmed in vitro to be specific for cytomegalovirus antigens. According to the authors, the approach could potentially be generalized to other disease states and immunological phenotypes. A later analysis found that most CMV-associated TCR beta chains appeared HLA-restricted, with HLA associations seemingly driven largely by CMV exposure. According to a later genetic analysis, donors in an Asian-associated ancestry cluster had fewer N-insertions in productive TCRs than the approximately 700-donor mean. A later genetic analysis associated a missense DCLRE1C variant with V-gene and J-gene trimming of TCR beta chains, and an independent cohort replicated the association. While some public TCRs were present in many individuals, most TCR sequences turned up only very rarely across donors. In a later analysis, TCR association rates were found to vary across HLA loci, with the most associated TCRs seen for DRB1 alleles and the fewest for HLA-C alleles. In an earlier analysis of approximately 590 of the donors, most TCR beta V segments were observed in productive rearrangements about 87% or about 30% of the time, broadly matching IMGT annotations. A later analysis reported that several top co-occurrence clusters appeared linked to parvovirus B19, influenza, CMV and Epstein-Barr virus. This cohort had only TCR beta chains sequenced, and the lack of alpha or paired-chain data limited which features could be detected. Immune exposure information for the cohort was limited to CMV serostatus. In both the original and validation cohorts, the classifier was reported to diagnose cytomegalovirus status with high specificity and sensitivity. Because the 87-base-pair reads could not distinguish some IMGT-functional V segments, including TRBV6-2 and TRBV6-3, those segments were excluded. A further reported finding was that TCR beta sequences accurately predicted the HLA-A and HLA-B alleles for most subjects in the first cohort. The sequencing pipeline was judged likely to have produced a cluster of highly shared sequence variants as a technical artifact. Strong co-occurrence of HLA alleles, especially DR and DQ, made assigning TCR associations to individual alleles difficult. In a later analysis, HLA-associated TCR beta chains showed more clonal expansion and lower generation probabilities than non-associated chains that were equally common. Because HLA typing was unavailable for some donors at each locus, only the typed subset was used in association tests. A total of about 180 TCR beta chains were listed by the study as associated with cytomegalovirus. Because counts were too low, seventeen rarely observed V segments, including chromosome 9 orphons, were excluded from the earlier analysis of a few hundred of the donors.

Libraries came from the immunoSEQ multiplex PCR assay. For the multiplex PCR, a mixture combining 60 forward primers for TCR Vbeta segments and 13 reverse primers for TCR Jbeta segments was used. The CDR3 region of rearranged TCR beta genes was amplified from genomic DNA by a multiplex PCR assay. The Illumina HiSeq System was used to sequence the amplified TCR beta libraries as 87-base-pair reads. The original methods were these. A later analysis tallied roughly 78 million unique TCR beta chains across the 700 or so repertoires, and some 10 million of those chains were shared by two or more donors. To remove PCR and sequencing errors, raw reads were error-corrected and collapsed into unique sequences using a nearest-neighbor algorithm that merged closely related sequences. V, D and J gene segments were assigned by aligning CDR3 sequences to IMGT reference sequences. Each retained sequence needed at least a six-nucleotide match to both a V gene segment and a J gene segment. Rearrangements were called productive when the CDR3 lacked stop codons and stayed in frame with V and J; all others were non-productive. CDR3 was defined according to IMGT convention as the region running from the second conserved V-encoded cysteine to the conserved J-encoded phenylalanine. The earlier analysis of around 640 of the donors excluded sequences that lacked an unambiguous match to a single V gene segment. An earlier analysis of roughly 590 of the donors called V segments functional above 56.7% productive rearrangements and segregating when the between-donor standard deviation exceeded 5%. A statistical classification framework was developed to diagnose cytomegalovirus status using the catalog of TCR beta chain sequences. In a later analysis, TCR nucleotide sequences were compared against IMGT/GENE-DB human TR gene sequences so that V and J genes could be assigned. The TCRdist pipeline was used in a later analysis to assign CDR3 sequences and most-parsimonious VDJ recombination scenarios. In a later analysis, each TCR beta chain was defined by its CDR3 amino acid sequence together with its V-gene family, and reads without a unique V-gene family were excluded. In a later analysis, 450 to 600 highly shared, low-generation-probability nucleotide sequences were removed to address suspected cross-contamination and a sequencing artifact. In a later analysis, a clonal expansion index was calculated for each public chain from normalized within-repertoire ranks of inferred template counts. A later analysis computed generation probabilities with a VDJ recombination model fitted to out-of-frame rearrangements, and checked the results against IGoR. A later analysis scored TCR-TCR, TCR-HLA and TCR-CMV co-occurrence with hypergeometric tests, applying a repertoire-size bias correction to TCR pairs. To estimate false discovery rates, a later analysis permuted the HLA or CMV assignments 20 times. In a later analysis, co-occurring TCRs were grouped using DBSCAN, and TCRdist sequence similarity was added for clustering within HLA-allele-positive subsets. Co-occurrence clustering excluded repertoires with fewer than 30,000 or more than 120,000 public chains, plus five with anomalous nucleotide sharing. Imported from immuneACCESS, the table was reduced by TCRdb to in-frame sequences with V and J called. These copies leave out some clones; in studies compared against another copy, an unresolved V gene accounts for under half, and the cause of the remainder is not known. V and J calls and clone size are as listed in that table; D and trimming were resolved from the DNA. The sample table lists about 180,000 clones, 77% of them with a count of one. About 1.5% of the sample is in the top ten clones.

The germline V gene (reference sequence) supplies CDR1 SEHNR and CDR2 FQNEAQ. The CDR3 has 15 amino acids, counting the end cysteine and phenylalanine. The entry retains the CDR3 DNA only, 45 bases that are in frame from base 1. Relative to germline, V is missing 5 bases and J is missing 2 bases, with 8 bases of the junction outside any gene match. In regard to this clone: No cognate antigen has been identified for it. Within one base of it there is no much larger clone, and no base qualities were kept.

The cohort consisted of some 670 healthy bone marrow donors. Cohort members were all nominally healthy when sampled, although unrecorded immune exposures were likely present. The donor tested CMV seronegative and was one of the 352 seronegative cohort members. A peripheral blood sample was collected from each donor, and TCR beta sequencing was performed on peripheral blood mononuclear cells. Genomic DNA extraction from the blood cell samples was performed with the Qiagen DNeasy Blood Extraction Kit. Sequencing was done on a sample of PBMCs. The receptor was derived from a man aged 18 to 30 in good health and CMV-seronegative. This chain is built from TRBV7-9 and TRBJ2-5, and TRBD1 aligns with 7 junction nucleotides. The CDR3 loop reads CASSPGTAGQETQYF. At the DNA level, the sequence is TGTGCCAGCAGCCCCGGGACAGCCGGTCAAGAGACCCAGTACTTC. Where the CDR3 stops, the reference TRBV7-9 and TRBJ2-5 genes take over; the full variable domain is DTGVSQNPRHKITKRGQNVTFRCDPISEHNRLYWYRQTLGQGPEFLTYFQNEAQLEKSRLLSDRFSAERPKGSFSTLEIQRTEQGDSAMYLCASSPGTAGQETQYFGPGTRLLVL.